This TCR beta chain was documented in a study of blood T cells in healthy people across ages. Study-wide findings and caveats: Whereas aged donors had fewer naive CD4+ cells, long-lived donors had more of them and higher diversity.

This clonotype came up a few times. No antigen is known for it. Using a J-beta primer mix together with a sample-barcoded 5' primer, a second PCR was run for about 6 to 11 cycles. The template-switch adaptor, which had 12 random nucleotides, put a tag on each cDNA molecule. TCRdb called the 5' RACE reads again in MiXCR, with one record for every CDR3 protein. This table has 1,500,000 or so distinct CDR3 sequences, around 40% appearing once. This CDR3 is 14 amino acids long. From germline, CDR1 is LGHNA and CDR2 YSLEER. Unmatched junction bases numbered 2, after V lost 1 base and J lost 5 bases. This sequence originates from a woman aged 18-30 years in good health. V gene TRBV4-3 combines with J gene TRBJ2-1; the match to TRBD2 covers 7 bases. Sequencing used blood. Here the CDR3 DNA reads TGCGCCAGCAGCCAAGCACTAGCGAACAATGAGCAGTTCTTC. This gives the protein CASSQALANNEQFF.